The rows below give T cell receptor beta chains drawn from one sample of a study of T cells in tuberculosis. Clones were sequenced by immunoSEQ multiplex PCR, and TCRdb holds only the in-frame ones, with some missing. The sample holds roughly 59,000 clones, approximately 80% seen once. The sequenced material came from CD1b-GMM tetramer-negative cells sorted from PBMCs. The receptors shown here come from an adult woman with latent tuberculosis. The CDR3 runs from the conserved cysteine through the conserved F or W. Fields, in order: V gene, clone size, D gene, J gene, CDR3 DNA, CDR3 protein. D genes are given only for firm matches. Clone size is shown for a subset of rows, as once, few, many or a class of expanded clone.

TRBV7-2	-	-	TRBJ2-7	TGTGCCAGCAGCTTACCCGTGCCGGGTATAGAGCAGTACTTC	CASSLPVPGIEQYF
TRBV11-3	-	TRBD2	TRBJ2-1	TGTGCCAGCAGCCACAGACTAGCGGGGCGCCACAATGAGCAGTTCTTC	CASSHRLAGRHNEQFF
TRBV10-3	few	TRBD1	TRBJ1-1	TGTGCCACCCGTGGGGACAGCCACAAGAACACTGAAGCTTTCTTT	CATRGDSHKNTEAFF
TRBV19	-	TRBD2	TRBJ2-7	TGTGCCAGTAGTATTGGGTCTAGCGGGGTCTACGAGCAGTACTTC	CASSIGSSGVYEQYF
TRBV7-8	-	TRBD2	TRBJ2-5	TGTGCCAGCAGCTTAGACGGGGGGGTGACCCAGTACTTC	CASSLDGGVTQYF
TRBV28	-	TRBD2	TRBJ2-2	TGTGCCAGCAGTTCCTTTCCGACTAGCGGGAGGCGCACCGGGGAGCTGTTTTTT	CASSSFPTSGRRTGELFF
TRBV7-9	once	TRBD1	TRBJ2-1	TGTGCCAGCAGCTCGACAGGGGGCGGTCAGTTCTTC	CASSSTGGGQFF
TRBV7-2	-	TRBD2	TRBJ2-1	TGTGCCAGCAGCGCGGGACTAGCTTACAATGAGCAGTTCTTC	CASSAGLAYNEQFF
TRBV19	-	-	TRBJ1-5	TGTGCCAGTAGTGGGCAGATACATAGCAATCAGCCCCAGCATTTT	CASSGQIHSNQPQHF
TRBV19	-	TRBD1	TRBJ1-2	TGTGCCAGTAAAACTGGACAGGGCGAGAACTATGGCTACACCTTC	CASKTGQGENYGYTF
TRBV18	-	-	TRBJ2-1	TGTGCCAGCTCACCTGGACAGTACAATGAGCAGTTCTTC	CASSPGQYNEQFF
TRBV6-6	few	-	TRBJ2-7	TGTGCCAGCCGCTTATCCCAGGGGCTAAGTGGGGAGCAGTACTTC	CASRLSQGLSGEQYF
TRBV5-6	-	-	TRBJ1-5	TGTGCCAGCAGCCTGGGTGGCGGGGATTATCAGCCCCAGCATTTT	CASSLGGGDYQPQHF
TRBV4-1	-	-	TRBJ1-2	TGCGCCAGCAGCCAGGGAGGGGGGGGCAGGTATGGCTACACCTTC	CASSQGGGGRYGYTF
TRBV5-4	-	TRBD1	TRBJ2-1	TGTGCCAGCAGCAACCCAGGGACAGGGGGCCACCCTAGCTCCTACAATGAGCAGTTCTTC	CASSNPGTGGHPSSYNEQFF
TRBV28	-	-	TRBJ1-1	TGTGCCAGCAAGGGAGCGGGGAGAGGAACTGAAGCTTTCTTT	CASKGAGRGTEAFF
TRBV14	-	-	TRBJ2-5	TGTGCCAGCAGCCAGGACATTGGTCACGTGGAGACCCAGTACTTC	CASSQDIGHVETQYF
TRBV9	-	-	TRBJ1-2	TGTGCCAGCAGCCAAGGCGGGGGACGGGGCTACACCTTC	CASSQGGGRGYTF
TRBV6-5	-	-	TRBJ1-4	TGTGCCAGCAGCGGAGGGGTATTAACTAATGAAAAACTGTTTTTT	CASSGGVLTNEKLFF
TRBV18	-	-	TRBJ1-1	TGTGCCAGCTCACCCGGCAGGGCTGCGCACACTGAAGCTTTCTTT	CASSPGRAAHTEAFF
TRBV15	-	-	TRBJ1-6	TGTGCCACCAGCCTGAACAGGGCTAAGGCCCTCCACTTT	CATSLNRAKALHF
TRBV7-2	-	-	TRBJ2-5	TGTGCCAGCAGTGGGGGGGGGCCCCAAGAGACCCAGTACTTC	CASSGGGPQETQYF
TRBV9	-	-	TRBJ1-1	TGTGCCAGCAGCGCAGGAGGGGAGACTGAAGCTTTCTTT	CASSAGGETEAFF
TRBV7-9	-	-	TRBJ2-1	TGTGCCAGCAGCCCTAGAGGGGGGGGCCCAAACAATGAGCAGTTCTTC	CASSPRGGGPNNEQFF
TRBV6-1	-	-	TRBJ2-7	TGTGCCAGCAACCGGGGCTACGAGCAGTACTTC	CASNRGYEQYF
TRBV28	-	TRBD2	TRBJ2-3	TGTGCCAGCAGGGACCGGGACAGGGGAAAAAAAGGGACTAGCGGGGTGGGATCAGATACGCAGTATTTT	CASRDRDRGKKGTSGVGSDTQYF
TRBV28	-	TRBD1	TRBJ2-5	TGTGCCAGCAGTTTAACAGGGGGCGCGATCCAAGAGACCCAGTACTTC	CASSLTGGAIQETQYF
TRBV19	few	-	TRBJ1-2	TGTGCCAGTACCTCGGGAGGCCGCGCTAACTATGGCTACACCTTC	CASTSGGRANYGYTF
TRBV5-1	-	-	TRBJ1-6	TGCGCCAGCAGCTTAGGTGGAGGGGGGGCCGGGAATTCACCCCTCCACTTT	CASSLGGGGAGNSPLHF
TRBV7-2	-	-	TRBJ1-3	TGTGCCAGCAGCTTAGGGGGGGGGTCTGGCTCTGGAAACACCATATATTTT	CASSLGGGSGSGNTIYF
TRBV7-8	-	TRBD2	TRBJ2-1	TGTGCCAGCAGCTTAGGTAGCGGGGGGGCCGCTGAGCAGTTCTTC	CASSLGSGGAAEQFF
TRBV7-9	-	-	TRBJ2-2	TGTGCCAGCAGCTTAGACAGGTGGAACACCGGGGAGCTGTTTTTT	CASSLDRWNTGELFF
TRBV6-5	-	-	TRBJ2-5	TGTGCCAGCAGTTACGCGGGCCAAGAGACCCAGTACTTC	CASSYAGQETQYF
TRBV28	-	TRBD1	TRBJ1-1	TGTGCCAGCAGTCCAGGGGGCAACACTGAAGCTTTCTTT	CASSPGGNTEAFF
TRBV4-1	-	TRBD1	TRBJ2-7	TGCGCCAGCAGCCAACTGACAGGGTCGAGCTCCTACGAGCAGTACTTC	CASSQLTGSSSYEQYF
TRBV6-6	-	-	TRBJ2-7	TGTGCCAGCAGTTACTCCGGACAGTCCTACGAGCAGTACTTC	CASSYSGQSYEQYF
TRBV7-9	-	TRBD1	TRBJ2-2	TGTGCCAGCACCGATTCAGACAGGGGGATTACCGGGGAGCTGTTTTTT	CASTDSDRGITGELFF